This entry describes one TCR beta chain. The deep-level immunoSEQ assay was used. Investigators spread the genomic DNA of each subset evenly over several immunoSEQ plates. The protocol was immunoSEQ multiplex PCR, while the TCRdb copy is restricted to in-frame clones and leaves out a portion. The sample consists of fewer than 1 million clones, approximately 96% of them appearing once. The sample originates from a study of shared clonotypes between healthy human individuals. CDR1 and CDR2 from the germline V gene are MNHEY and SVGAGI. The germline V and J ends were trimmed by 5 bases and 5 bases, with 11 bases remaining between them. CDR3 size: 13 residues. Naive CD8 cells lacked CD45RO and underwent positive selection for CCR7, leaving out terminally differentiated effector memory CD45RA+ cells.

The sequencing input was naive CD8+ T cells sorted from blood. The sequence was obtained from a man younger than 40 in good health. The V and J genes are TRBV6-5 and TRBJ2-3; D is unclear. This chain's CDR3 is CASSGSVQDTQYF. CDR3 in DNA: TGTGCCAGCAGTGGTAGTGTTCAAGATACGCAGTATTTT.